This T cell receptor (beta chain) stems from a study of T cell responses to AZD1222 COVID-19 vaccine. Comment on this clone: Its target is not known.

The CDR3 covers 14 residues. Germline V gene data show CDR1 as LNHDA and CDR2 as SQIVND (reference sequence). V trimming: 5 bases; J trimming: 2 bases; junction bases outside the gene matches: 3. The assay was immunoSEQ multiplex PCR, and TCRdb's table has in-frame clones only and misses some. The data show 150,000 to 180,000 clones, 87% seen once. Findings and limits, study-wide: The donors showed a predominance of white British ancestry and of females, with possible underestimation of clonal diversity. Epitopes outside B.1.351 and B.1.1.7 mutated regions reportedly drew nearly half of spike TCRs. Among AZD1222 vaccinees, only 5 to 7 were seropositive at baseline. Receipt of two AZD1222 doses was followed by a rise in Spike-specific TCR breadth and depth.

The chain has TRBV19 and TRBJ1-5; 7 bases are shared with TRBD1. The TCR comes from an adult who received the AZD1222 COVID-19 vaccine. The sequences come from peripheral blood, collected 28 days after the second AZD1222 dose. This CDR3 is CASSRGQGNQPQHF. The CDR3 nucleotides are TGTGCCAGTAGTCGTGGACAGGGCAATCAGCCCCAGCATTTT. Based on the CDR3 plus reference TRBV19 and TRBJ1-5, the full variable domain is DGGITQSPKYLFRKEGQNVTLSCEQNLNHDAMYWYRQDPGQGLRLIYYSQIVNDFQKGDIAEGYSVSREKKESFPLTVTSAQKNPTAFYLCASSRGQGNQPQHFGDGTRLSIL.